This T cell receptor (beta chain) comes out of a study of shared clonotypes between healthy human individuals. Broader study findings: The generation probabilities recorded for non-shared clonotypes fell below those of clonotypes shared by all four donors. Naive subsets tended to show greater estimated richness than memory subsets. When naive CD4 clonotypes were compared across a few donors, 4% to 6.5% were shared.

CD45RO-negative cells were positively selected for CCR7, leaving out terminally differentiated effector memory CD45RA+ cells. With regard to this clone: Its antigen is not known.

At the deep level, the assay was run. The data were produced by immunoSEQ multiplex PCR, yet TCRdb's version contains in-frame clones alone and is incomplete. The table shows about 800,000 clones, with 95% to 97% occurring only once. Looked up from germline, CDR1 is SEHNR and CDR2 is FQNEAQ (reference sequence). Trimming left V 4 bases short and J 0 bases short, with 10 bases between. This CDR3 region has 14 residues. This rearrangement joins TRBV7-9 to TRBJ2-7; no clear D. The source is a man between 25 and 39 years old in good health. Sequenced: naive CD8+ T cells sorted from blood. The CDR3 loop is CASSSQVVSYEQYF. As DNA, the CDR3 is TGTGCCAGCAGCTCCCAGGTCGTCTCCTACGAGCAGTACTTC.